This T cell receptor (beta chain) emerged from a study of glioma-infiltrating T cells after dendritic cell vaccination (dated by TCRdb to about 2016). At the level of the whole study: Of the roughly 15 glioblastoma patients in the cohort, all drawn from Phase I and II dendritic cell vaccination trials, 9 were newly diagnosed and 6 had recurrent disease. Between the early 2000s and the early 2010s, the patients were given dendritic cell vaccination pulsed with autologous tumor lysate. The vaccine consisted of monocyte-derived dendritic cells cultured seven to eight days with IL-4 and GM-CSF, then pulsed overnight with autologous tumor lysate. Each patient got three intradermal injections of the dendritic cell vaccine, spaced at biweekly intervals, in the arm below the axilla. Tumor-infiltrating lymphocyte content was quantified and tumor and blood repertoires were compared in dendritic cell-vaccinated glioblastoma patients by deep sequencing of TCR beta CDR3 regions. TCR sequencing metrics, including TIL content and tumor-blood repertoire overlap, were correlated with survival after dendritic cell vaccination. General conclusions and limits of the study: TCR clonality showed no direct relationship with survival, which suggests that a diverse polyclonal response may matter. Higher estimated pretreatment TIL content predicted longer time to progression and overall survival after dendritic cell vaccination. The cohort was small and heterogeneous, few patients had complete blood and tumor sets, and even fewer had initial-recurrent tumor pairs. The TCR overlap response model with three groups was called speculative and said to need prospective validation.

This clone was counted once. The antigen this receptor binds is unknown. No much larger clone is present one base from it, and per-base qualities are unavailable. Based on the germline V gene, the CDR1 and CDR2 sequences are SGDLS and YYNGEE. Germline trimming: 6 bases from V, 1 base from J; junction bases outside gene matches: 9. The cysteine opens and the phenylalanine closes a CDR3 of 15 amino acids. Of the read, only the CDR3 DNA is kept; its 45 bases are in frame from base 1. Using the immunoSEQ assay, TCRB CDR3 regions were amplified from approximately 2.1 micrograms of genomic DNA, or from all available DNA when less than that was on hand. The multiplex PCR employed 60 forward primers targeting TCR V beta segments and 13 reverse primers targeting J beta segments. To estimate reads per starting template, synthetic control templates were spiked into each sample at limiting dilution. Reads of 87 bp were generated by sequencing on the Illumina HiSeq System. In the paper's pipeline: PCR and sequencing errors were removed by a nearest neighbor algorithm that merged closely related sequences. TCR overlap was measured as the percentage of unique tumor TCR beta sequences that were also present in the peripheral blood of the same patient. Sourced from immuneACCESS, this table was stored by TCRdb with only in-frame sequences that have V and J called. A share of the clones is absent; for the studies checked, an unresolved V gene accounts for under half, and the remainder has no known explanation. The V and J calls and clone size are taken from that table; D and trimming were inferred from the DNA. The sample table holds under 75,000 clones, of which about 84% were seen once. Roughly 8.8% of the sample lies in the top ten.

The time point label, as the study defines it: after dendritic cell vaccination, including at tumor progression/relapse. To be selected, patients needed enough residual fresh-frozen tumor tissue and more than two years of available survival data. An isocitrate dehydrogenase mutation was not carried by any of the glioblastoma patients, although molecular status was otherwise variable. PBMC were collected before vaccination, two weeks after the third vaccination, and at tumor progression when it occurred. The Qiagen DNeasy Blood extraction Kit was used for extraction of genomic DNA. The sample here was blood, taken after dendritic cell vaccination. The sequence links TRBV9 to TRBJ2-5; the central 7 bases match TRBD2. The TCR comes from a human donor with glioblastoma. The bases are TGTGCCAGCACCCCCTTGGGGGGGGGCCAAGAGACCCAGTACTTC. Translated, this gives CASTPLGGGQETQYF.